The rows below give T cell receptor beta chains drawn from one sample of a study of molecular identifiers for immune sequencing clone quantification. TCRdb re-called the PCR reads through MiXCR, storing one row per CDR3 protein. Of tens of thousands of distinct CDR3 sequences in the sample, 15% to 20% are singletons; the top ten hold approximately 1%. The sample comprised naive CD8+ T cells from blood, with Jurkat cell RNA spiked in. The receptor source for this set is a human donor in good health. Some libraries in this study had Jurkat cell RNA spiked in. CDR3s include the opening cysteine and the closing phenylalanine or tryptophan. Each record gives: V gene, clone size, J gene, D gene, CDR3 DNA, CDR3 protein. A D gene is named only where the DNA matches it firmly. A row's size may be missing; if present it is once, few, many or a size class.

v_call: TRBV30; clone_size: many; j_call: TRBJ2-1; d_call: TRBD2; cdr3_nt: TGTGCCTGGAGTGTCATCCAGATTAGCGGGACCGATGAGCAGTTCTTC; cdr3_aa: CAWSVIQISGTDEQFF
v_call: TRBV12-5; clone_size: many; j_call: TRBJ2-3; d_call: .; cdr3_nt: TGTGCTAGTGAACAGGGCGGGGCAGATACGCAGTATTTT; cdr3_aa: CASEQGGADTQYF
v_call: TRBV5-6; clone_size: many; j_call: TRBJ2-7; d_call: .; cdr3_nt: TGTGCCAGCAGCTCCGAAGTCTACGAGCAGTACTTC; cdr3_aa: CASSSEVYEQYF
v_call: TRBV19; clone_size: many; j_call: TRBJ2-1; d_call: TRBD2; cdr3_nt: TGTGCCAGTACCCCGGTGCTAGCGGGGACCAATGAGCAGTTCTTC; cdr3_aa: CASTPVLAGTNEQFF
v_call: TRBV14; clone_size: .; j_call: TRBJ2-3; d_call: TRBD2; cdr3_nt: TGTGCCAGCAGCCCCCTGTTAGGGACTAGCGGGAGCACAGATACGCAGTATTTT; cdr3_aa: CASSPLLGTSGSTDTQYF
v_call: TRBV27; clone_size: many; j_call: TRBJ2-3; d_call: TRBD2; cdr3_nt: TGTGCCAGCACCGAACTAGCGGTCAGCACAGATACGCAGTATTTT; cdr3_aa: CASTELAVSTDTQYF
v_call: TRBV7-2; clone_size: many; j_call: TRBJ2-7; d_call: .; cdr3_nt: TGTGCCAGCAGCAGCTTTGACGGCTACGAGCAGTACTTC; cdr3_aa: CASSSFDGYEQYF
v_call: TRBV7-8; clone_size: many; j_call: TRBJ2-3; d_call: .; cdr3_nt: TGTGCCAGCAGCTTAGCGTACAGGGTTAGCACAGATACGCAGTATTTT; cdr3_aa: CASSLAYRVSTDTQYF
v_call: TRBV5-6; clone_size: many; j_call: TRBJ2-7; d_call: TRBD2; cdr3_nt: TGTGCCAGCAGCCGGCCCGCGACGGGAGGCGAGCAGTACTTC; cdr3_aa: CASSRPATGGEQYF
v_call: TRBV30; clone_size: many; j_call: TRBJ2-7; d_call: TRBD1; cdr3_nt: TGTGCCTGGAGTACAGGGGACGAGCAGTACTTC; cdr3_aa: CAWSTGDEQYF
v_call: TRBV11-2; clone_size: many; j_call: TRBJ2-5; d_call: TRBD1; cdr3_nt: TGTGCCAGCAGCCCGGCTTGGGACAGTTCGGAGACCCAGTACTTC; cdr3_aa: CASSPAWDSSETQYF
v_call: TRBV6-5; clone_size: many; j_call: TRBJ2-4; d_call: TRBD2; cdr3_nt: TGTGCCAGCAGCGGGACTAGCTTAAACATTCAGTACTTC; cdr3_aa: CASSGTSLNIQYF
v_call: TRBV28; clone_size: many; j_call: TRBJ1-1; d_call: .; cdr3_nt: TGTGCCAGCAGTTCACGACGGCAGCCAACTGAAGCTTTCTTT; cdr3_aa: CASSSRRQPTEAFF
v_call: TRBV5-5; clone_size: many; j_call: TRBJ2-1; d_call: .; cdr3_nt: TGTGCCAGCACCGAGGACGACCTAAATGAGCAGTTCTTC; cdr3_aa: CASTEDDLNEQFF